A selection of T cell receptor beta chains follows, all from one sample in a study of response to subunit inactivated influenza vaccine. TCRdb processed the RT-PCR reads anew with MiXCR; each CDR3 protein has one entry. This sample has around 750,000 distinct CDR3 sequences, with around 21% found just once. The sample in question was PBMCs from blood, obtained around 5 days after vaccination. These receptors all come from a man in his fifties or sixties who received an inactivated influenza vaccine. CDR3s include the opening cysteine and the closing phenylalanine or tryptophan. Each record gives: J gene, V gene, D gene, CDR3 protein. A D gene is named only where the DNA matches it firmly.

J: TRBJ1-2; V: TRBV12-3/TRBV12-4; D: -; CDR3: CASKKAGEANYGYTF
J: TRBJ1-2; V: TRBV6-5; D: TRBD1; CDR3: CASSKGTGGYTF
J: TRBJ1-2; V: TRBV27; D: -; CDR3: CASRQGVYGYTF
J: TRBJ1-5; V: TRBV29-1; D: -; CDR3: CSVRVTDSNQPQHF
J: TRBJ2-1; V: TRBV29-1; D: TRBD2; CDR3: CSALPTSGNYNEQFF
J: TRBJ1-1; V: TRBV20-1; D: -; CDR3: CSARETEGFF
J: TRBJ2-3; V: TRBV24-1; D: TRBD1; CDR3: CATSEPGQGSTDTQYF
J: TRBJ1-2; V: TRBV6-2/TRBV6-3; D: -; CDR3: CASSQGTSNYGYTF
J: TRBJ2-5; V: TRBV4-3; D: TRBD1; CDR3: CASSQSPGGWETQYF
J: TRBJ2-1; V: TRBV9; D: -; CDR3: CASSVRDSPYNEQFF
J: TRBJ2-7; V: TRBV12-3/TRBV12-4; D: TRBD1; CDR3: CASSLARGRTYEQYF
J: TRBJ2-1; V: TRBV11-2; D: -; CDR3: CASSLELVNEQFF
J: TRBJ2-1; V: TRBV7-9; D: TRBD2; CDR3: CASSLSGGLNEQFF
J: TRBJ1-5; V: TRBV24-1; D: -; CDR3: CATSDGGRSNQPQHF
J: TRBJ2-1; V: TRBV11-2; D: -; CDR3: CASSRVSEIEQFF
J: TRBJ2-7; V: TRBV12-3/TRBV12-4; D: -; CDR3: CASSWALFIHEQYF
J: TRBJ2-7; V: TRBV7-8; D: -; CDR3: CASSLARQGYEQYF
J: TRBJ2-2; V: TRBV29-1; D: -; CDR3: CSVHGTGLNTGELFF
J: TRBJ1-1; V: TRBV24-1; D: -; CDR3: CATSESQGRTTEAFF
J: TRBJ1-1; V: TRBV5-4; D: -; CDR3: CASGQQGSLTEAFF
J: TRBJ1-2; V: TRBV28; D: TRBD1; CDR3: CASSFFSDRFYGYTF
J: TRBJ2-3; V: TRBV14; D: -; CDR3: CASSQGPQGGTDTQYF
J: TRBJ2-7; V: TRBV7-9; D: -; CDR3: CASSGHSSSYEQYF
J: TRBJ2-3; V: TRBV20-1; D: TRBD2; CDR3: CSARTSGGTTQYF
J: TRBJ1-6; V: TRBV5-1; D: -; CDR3: CASRSHADNSPLHF
J: TRBJ1-4; V: TRBV6-2/TRBV6-3; D: -; CDR3: CASSYGWRRAGEKLFF
J: TRBJ2-5; V: TRBV6-1; D: -; CDR3: CATSTGKSETQYF
J: TRBJ2-7; V: TRBV20-1; D: TRBD2; CDR3: CSASGSGVSYEQYF
J: TRBJ2-3; V: TRBV5-1; D: -; CDR3: CASSLAALKSTDTQYF
J: TRBJ2-3; V: TRBV12-3/TRBV12-4; D: -; CDR3: CASRPAPPSKRDTQYF
J: TRBJ2-7; V: TRBV28; D: -; CDR3: CASRTGSYEQYF
J: TRBJ2-2; V: TRBV3-1; D: -; CDR3: CASSQLPGETGELFF
J: TRBJ2-1; V: TRBV29-1; D: TRBD1; CDR3: CSVESAGGLGNEQFF
J: TRBJ2-1; V: TRBV5-1; D: -; CDR3: CASRLSGLTEQFF
J: TRBJ2-3; V: TRBV4-3; D: -; CDR3: CASSQVTGRDTQYF
J: TRBJ2-2; V: TRBV4-3; D: TRBD2; CDR3: CASSQDRLAGGPSTGELFF
J: TRBJ2-1; V: TRBV28; D: -; CDR3: CASAIEQSSYNEQFF
J: TRBJ2-2; V: TRBV6-2/TRBV6-3; D: TRBD1; CDR3: CASSYSIRGYGGELFF
J: TRBJ2-1; V: TRBV7-3; D: -; CDR3: CASSLPGATYNEQFF
J: TRBJ2-7; V: TRBV4-2; D: -; CDR3: CASSHPGNYEQYF
J: TRBJ2-5; V: TRBV10-2; D: -; CDR3: CASSDWTASEESQYF
J: TRBJ1-1; V: TRBV7-2; D: -; CDR3: CASSLEGINTEAFF
J: TRBJ2-7; V: TRBV20-1; D: TRBD2; CDR3: CSARAAGGPHEQYF
J: TRBJ2-1; V: TRBV20-1; D: -; CDR3: CSARDQGEGSENEQFF
J: TRBJ2-5; V: TRBV2; D: TRBD2; CDR3: CASSVGGAVETQYF
J: TRBJ1-4; V: TRBV29-1; D: -; CDR3: CSVEKPGAVGRKLFF
J: TRBJ2-7; V: TRBV20-1; D: TRBD2; CDR3: CSARDQRSGRASYEQYF